A selection of T cell receptor beta chains follows, all from one sample in a study of blood T cells in healthy people across ages. Via MiXCR, TCRdb re-called the 5' RACE reads, giving one row per CDR3 protein. The sample carries hundreds of thousands of distinct CDR3 sequences, roughly 34% recorded once. The sample comprised blood. These receptors were taken from a man aged 18 to 35 in good health. Both conserved end residues are part of each CDR3. Fields, in order: J gene, V gene, CDR3 protein.

TRBJ2-3 TRBV12-3/TRBV12-4 CASSETSGRWDTQYF
NA TRBV18 CASSPKADEQYF
TRBJ2-3 TRBV9 CASSFSGLAGDTQYF
TRBJ2-2 TRBV4-2 CASSLRAGENTGELFF
TRBJ2-1 TRBV3-1 CASGPSGRAGEQFF
TRBJ2-1 TRBV7-9 CASSLASGHSDEQFF
TRBJ1-5 TRBV6-6 CASSYPGQVNQPQHF
TRBJ1-2 TRBV3-1 CASSQEGRWNYGYTF
TRBJ1-5 TRBV4-3 CASSQASTGRTSNQPQHF
TRBJ2-3 TRBV28 CASSANDGSTSTDTQYF
TRBJ2-7 TRBV10-2 CASSESWTGGNNEQYF
TRBJ1-1 TRBV4-3 CASSQEIQGANTEAFF
TRBJ2-5 TRBV4-3 CASSPVVYNERYF